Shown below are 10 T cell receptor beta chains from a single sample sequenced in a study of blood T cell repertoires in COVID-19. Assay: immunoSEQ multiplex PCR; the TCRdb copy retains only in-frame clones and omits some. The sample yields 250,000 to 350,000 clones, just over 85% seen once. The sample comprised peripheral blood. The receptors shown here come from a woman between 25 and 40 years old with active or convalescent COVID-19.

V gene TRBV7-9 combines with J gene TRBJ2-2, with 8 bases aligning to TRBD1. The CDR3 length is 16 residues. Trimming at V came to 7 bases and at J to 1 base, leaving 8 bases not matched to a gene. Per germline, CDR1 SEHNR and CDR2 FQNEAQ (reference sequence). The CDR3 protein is CASNPTGTGNTGELFF. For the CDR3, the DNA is TGTGCCAGCAACCCAACCGGGACAGGGAACACCGGGGAGCTGTTTTTT.

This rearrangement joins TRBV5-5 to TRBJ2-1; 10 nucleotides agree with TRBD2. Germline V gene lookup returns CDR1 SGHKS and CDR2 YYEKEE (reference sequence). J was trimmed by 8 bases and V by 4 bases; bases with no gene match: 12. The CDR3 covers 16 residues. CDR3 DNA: TGTGCCAGCAGCCAAGTGACTAGCGGGCCTTCGGATGAGCAGTTCTTC. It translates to CASSQVTSGPSDEQFF.

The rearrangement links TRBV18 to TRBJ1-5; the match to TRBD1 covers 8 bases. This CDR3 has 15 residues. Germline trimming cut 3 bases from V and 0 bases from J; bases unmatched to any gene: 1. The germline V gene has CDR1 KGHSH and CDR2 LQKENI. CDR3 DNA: TGTGCCAGCTCACCTGACAGGGGTAGCAATCAGCCCCAGCATTTT. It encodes CASSPDRGSNQPQHF.

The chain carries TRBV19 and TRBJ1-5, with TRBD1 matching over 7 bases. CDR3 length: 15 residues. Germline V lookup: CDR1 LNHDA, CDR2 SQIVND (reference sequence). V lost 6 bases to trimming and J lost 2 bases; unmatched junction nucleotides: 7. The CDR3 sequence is CASSQQGYGNQPQHF. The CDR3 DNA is TGTGCCAGTAGCCAACAGGGGTATGGCAATCAGCCCCAGCATTTT. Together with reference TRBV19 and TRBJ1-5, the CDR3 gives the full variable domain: DGGITQSPKYLFRKEGQNVTLSCEQNLNHDAMYWYRQDPGQGLRLIYYSQIVNDFQKGDIAEGYSVSREKKESFPLTVTSAQKNPTAFYLCASSQQGYGNQPQHFGDGTRLSIL.

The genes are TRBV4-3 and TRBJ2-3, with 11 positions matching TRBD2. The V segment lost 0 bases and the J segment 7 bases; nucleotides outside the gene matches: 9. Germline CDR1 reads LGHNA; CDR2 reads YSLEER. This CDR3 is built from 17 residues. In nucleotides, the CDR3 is TGCGCCAGCAGCCAAGATTTTAGCGGGGGGGCCGGGAATACGCAGTATTTT. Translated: CASSQDFSGGAGNTQYF.

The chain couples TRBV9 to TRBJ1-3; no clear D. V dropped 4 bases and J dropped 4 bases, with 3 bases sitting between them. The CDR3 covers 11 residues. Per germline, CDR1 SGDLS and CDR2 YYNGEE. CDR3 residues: CASSPGNTIYF. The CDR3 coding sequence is TGTGCCAGCAGCCCAGGAAACACCATATATTTT.

The CDR3 spells CASSLDRDTEAFF. The DNA of the CDR3 is TGTGCCAGCAGCTTGGACAGGGACACTGAAGCTTTCTTT. The chain has TRBV11-3 and TRBJ1-1; 8 positions match TRBD1. Germline V lookup: CDR1 SGHNT, CDR2 YENEEA. The length of the CDR3 is 13 residues. V was clipped by 3 bases and J by 3 bases; unmatched bases: 0.

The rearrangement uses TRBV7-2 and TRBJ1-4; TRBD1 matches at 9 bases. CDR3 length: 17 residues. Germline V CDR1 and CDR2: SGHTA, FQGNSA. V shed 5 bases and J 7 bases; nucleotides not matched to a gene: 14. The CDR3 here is CASSPGDTGGFGEKLFF. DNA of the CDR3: TGTGCCAGCAGCCCTGGGGATACAGGGGGCTTTGGTGAAAAACTGTTTTTT. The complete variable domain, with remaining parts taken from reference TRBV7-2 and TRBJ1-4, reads GAGVSQSPSNKVTEKGKDVELRCDPISGHTALYWYRQSLGQGLEFLIYFQGNSAPDKSGLPSDRFSAERTGGSVSTLTIQRTQQEDSAVYLCASSPGDTGGFGEKLFFGSGTQLSVL.

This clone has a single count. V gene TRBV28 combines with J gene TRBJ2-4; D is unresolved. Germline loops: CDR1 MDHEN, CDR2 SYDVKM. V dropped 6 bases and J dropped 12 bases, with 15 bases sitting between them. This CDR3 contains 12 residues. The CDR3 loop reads CASSPQSAPQYF. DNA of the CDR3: TGTGCCAGCAGCCCACAGTCAGCCCCTCAGTACTTC. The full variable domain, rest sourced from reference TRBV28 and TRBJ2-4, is DVKVTQSSRYLVKRTGEKVFLECVQDMDHENMFWYRQDPGLGLRLIYFSYDVKMKEKGDIPEGYSVSREKKERFSLILESASTNQTSMYLCASSPQSAPQYFGAGTRLSVL.

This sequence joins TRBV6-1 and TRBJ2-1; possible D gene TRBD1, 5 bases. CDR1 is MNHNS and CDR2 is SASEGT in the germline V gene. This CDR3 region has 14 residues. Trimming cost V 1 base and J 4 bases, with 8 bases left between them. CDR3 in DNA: TGTGCCAGCAGTGAAGTCCGACAGTACAATGAGCAGTTCTTC. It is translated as CASSEVRQYNEQFF.